Each of the 28 T cell receptor beta chains below was sequenced from the same sample in a study of T cell responses to AZD1222 COVID-19 vaccine. The repertoire was sequenced with immunoSEQ multiplex PCR; TCRdb's copy has only in-frame clones and lacks some. The sample yields 150,000 to 180,000 clones, over 70% seen once. Sequenced here: peripheral blood, sampled 28 days after the second AZD1222 dose. These receptor sequences come from an adult who received the AZD1222 COVID-19 vaccine.

Only a few counts were recorded for this clone. The rearrangement links TRBV28 to TRBJ1-5; D is uncertain. This CDR3 is built from 15 residues. From germline, CDR1 is MDHEN and CDR2 SYDVKM. The V end was cut by 1 base, the J end by 1 base, with 8 bases between. CDR3 region: CASSLSPPSNQPQHF. The CDR3 bases are TGTGCCAGCAGTTTATCCCCACCGAGCAATCAGCCCCAGCATTTT.

This clone has more than one count but fewer than ten. The chain couples TRBV5-5 to TRBJ2-1, with 9 bases aligning to TRBD1. The CDR3 has 18 residues. V gave up 2 bases and J gave up 7 bases; unmatched junction bases: 16. CDR1 SGHKS and CDR2 YYEKEE come from the germline V gene (reference sequence). For the CDR3, the DNA is TGTGCCAGCAGCTTACGATTCCGGGACAGGGTAGTAGTAAATGAGCAGTTCTTC. It specifies CASSLRFRDRVVVNEQFF.

The chain employs TRBV11-1 and TRBJ1-1; the match to TRBD1 covers 7 bases. The CDR3 is 16 residues long. Germline CDR1 and CDR2: SGHAT and FQDESV (reference sequence). Germline trimming cut 1 base from V and 6 bases from J; bases unmatched to any gene: 11. The CDR3: CASSLGATGNKAEAFF. The DNA of the CDR3 is TGTGCCAGCAGCTTAGGGGCGACAGGGAATAAGGCTGAAGCTTTCTTT.

The chain recombines TRBV6-5 with TRBJ2-7; D unclear. With 7 bases removed from V and 0 bases from J, the gap between germline ends came to 13 bases. The CDR3 consists of 14 residues. The germline V gene has CDR1 MNHEY and CDR2 SVGAGI. CDR3 loop: CASTKDGSSYEQYF. The CDR3 nucleotides read TGTGCCAGCACCAAGGACGGTAGCTCCTACGAGCAGTACTTC.

The CDR3 sequence is CASSQDGTVDQPQHF. Written as DNA, the CDR3 is TGCGCCAGCAGCCAAGACGGGACGGTAGATCAGCCCCAGCATTTT. The chain has TRBV4-1 and TRBJ1-5, with D tentatively TRBD1 (5 bases). The germline V gene encodes CDR1 MGHRA and CDR2 YSYEKL. The CDR3 loop spans 15 amino acids. V lost 0 bases and J lost 5, with 11 bases in between.

This chain connects TRBV11-2 to TRBJ1-1; D remains ambiguous. The CDR3 is 15 residues long. Germline V gene sequence: CDR1 SGHAT, CDR2 FQNNGV. The V end lost 1 base, the J end lost 1 base, and 10 bases lay between the germline ends. In DNA, the CDR3 is TGTGCCAGCAGCTTAGGGCCAGTACAGAACACTGAAGCTTTCTTT. Residues: CASSLGPVQNTEAFF.

The chain is built from TRBV5-1 and TRBJ1-1, with unresolved D. CDR3 length: 13 residues. Trimming took 0 bases from V and 4 from J, leaving 7 bases between them. CDR1 is SGHRS and CDR2 is YFSETQ in the germline V gene. CDR3 in amino acids: CASSLAPGTEAFF. The CDR3 region has the DNA TGCGCCAGCAGCTTGGCCCCGGGCACTGAAGCTTTCTTT.

The V and J genes are TRBV11-2 and TRBJ1-2; TRBD1 matches 11 bases. The CDR3 extends over 15 amino acids. Germline trimming cut 5 bases from V and 5 bases from J; bases unmatched to any gene: 7. Germline-derived CDR1 and CDR2 are SGHAT and FQNNGV. CDR3 DNA sequence: TGTGCCAGCAGCAAAAGGACAGGGGGCGCATATGGCTACACCTTC. Amino acids: CASSKRTGGAYGYTF.

This sequence joins TRBV27 and TRBJ2-1; possible D gene TRBD2, 6 bases. Germline assignment: CDR1 MNHEY and CDR2 SMNVEV (reference sequence). Trimming removed 4 bases from V and 8 bases from J, with 18 bases in between. The CDR3 sequence is 15 residues long. CDR3 in amino acids: CASSSGLTPLDEQFF. Written as DNA, the CDR3 is TGTGCCAGCAGTTCTGGACTAACGCCTTTGGATGAGCAGTTCTTC.

CDR3 nucleotide sequence: TGTGCCAGTAGCATTAGAGGGAGGGACGAGCAGTTCTTC. This translates into CASSIRGRDEQFF. The chain joins TRBV19 to TRBJ2-1; 7 nucleotides align to TRBD2. The germline gives CDR1 LNHDA, CDR2 SQIVND (reference sequence). The trim removed 6 bases at V and 10 bases at J, leaving 9 bases unmatched. This CDR3 contains 13 residues.

V and J are TRBV18 and TRBJ1-2; 9 bases match TRBD1. V was clipped by 3 bases and J by 3 bases; unmatched bases: 14. Germline lookup yields CDR1 KGHSH and CDR2 LQKENI. The CDR3 is made up of 18 amino acids. In DNA, the CDR3 is TGTGCCAGCTCACCCCTAGGGCCGGGACAGGGAGCTTACTATGGCTACACCTTC. Translation gives CASSPLGPGQGAYYGYTF.

The CDR3 bases are TGTGCCAGCAGCTTGCTTGGACAGTTTAGCAATCAGCCCCAGCATTTT. It is translated as CASSLLGQFSNQPQHF. V is TRBV5-7 and J is TRBJ1-5; possibly TRBD1 for D (6 bases). TRBV5-7 is an ORF for which the function is uncertain. Trimming left V 1 base short and J 0 bases short, with 11 bases between. The length of the CDR3 is 16 residues.

The chain joins TRBV27 to TRBJ1-2; D remains ambiguous. Germline CDR1 MNHEY, CDR2 SMNVEV (reference sequence). Trimming shortened V by 0 bases and J by 2 bases, and 4 bases separated the two germline ends. The CDR3 contains 13 residues. CDR3 loop: CASSLSLNYGYTF. In DNA, the CDR3 is TGTGCCAGCAGTTTATCGCTGAACTATGGCTACACCTTC.

The chain has TRBV28 and TRBJ2-7; D might be TRBD2 (6 bases). Deletions cut 6 bases from V and 5 bases from J, with 11 bases between. Germline loops: CDR1 MDHEN, CDR2 SYDVKM. This CDR3 contains 12 residues. CDR3 nucleotide sequence: TGTGCCAGCAGGTCAGGGAGGAACGAGCAGTACTTC. Amino acids: CASRSGRNEQYF.

This chain joins TRBV5-4 and TRBJ2-3; D uncertain. The CDR3 covers 13 residues. V lost 1 base and J lost 2, with 5 bases in between. Germline CDR1 SGHNT, CDR2 YYREEE (reference sequence). DNA of the CDR3: TGTGCCAGCAGCTTGCGCTCCACAGATACGCAGTATTTT. Translated: CASSLRSTDTQYF.

There are a few counts of this clone. The genes are TRBV18 and TRBJ2-7; D call uncertain. There are 14 residues in the CDR3. Trimming took 2 bases from V and 2 from J, leaving 10 bases between them. Germline V gene sequence: CDR1 KGHSH, CDR2 LQKENI. The CDR3 nucleotides read TGTGCCAGCTCACCAGAGGCAGGACCCTACGAGCAGTACTTC. Its protein product is CASSPEAGPYEQYF.

The chain joins TRBV5-1 to TRBJ1-2, with D tentatively TRBD1 (6 bases). The germline V and J ends were trimmed by 0 bases and 4 bases, with 13 bases remaining between them. Per germline, CDR1 SGHRS and CDR2 YFSETQ. This CDR3 has 15 amino acids. The CDR3 coding sequence is TGCGCCAGCAGCTTGGGTGCAGGGGTTAGCTATGGCTACACCTTC. This codes for CASSLGAGVSYGYTF. The variable domain in full, completed from reference TRBV5-1 and TRBJ1-2, reads KAGVTQTPRYLIKTRGQQVTLSCSPISGHRSVSWYQQTPGQGLQFLFEYFSETQRNKGNFPGRFSGRQFSNSRSEMNVSTLELGDSALYLCASSLGAGVSYGYTFGSGTRLTVV.

This clone was counted between two and nine times. The chain links TRBV19 to TRBJ1-2; 7 bases align to TRBD1. V was pared by 5 bases and J by 0 bases, with 6 bases of the junction left unmatched. This CDR3 contains 15 residues. The germline V gene has CDR1 LNHDA and CDR2 SQIVND (reference sequence). CDR3 amino acids: CASSLFGQANYGYTF. CDR3 coding DNA: TGTGCCAGTAGTCTTTTCGGACAGGCTAACTATGGCTACACCTTC. The complete variable domain, with remaining parts taken from reference TRBV19 and TRBJ1-2, reads DGGITQSPKYLFRKEGQNVTLSCEQNLNHDAMYWYRQDPGQGLRLIYYSQIVNDFQKGDIAEGYSVSREKKESFPLTVTSAQKNPTAFYLCASSLFGQANYGYTFGSGTRLTVV.

This clone was found once. The V gene is TRBV23-1, the J gene TRBJ1-2; D not certain. TRBV23-1 is an ORF; its function is uncertain. V shed 4 bases and J shed 1 base, with 13 bases lying between them. This CDR3 has 15 residues. CDR3 coding DNA: TGCGCCAGCAGTCTTGGGCCAGGTCTTAACTATGGCTACACCTTC. Residues: CASSLGPGLNYGYTF.

The chain carries TRBV10-3 and TRBJ1-1, with 8 nucleotides matching TRBD1. The V gene end was trimmed by 10 bases and the J gene end by 5 bases; junction bases not matched to a gene: 6. The CDR3 runs to 12 residues. Germline CDR1 is ENHRY and CDR2 is SYGVKD. CDR3 loop: CATGQGQTEAFF. The CDR3 DNA sequence: TGTGCCACCGGACAGGGTCAAACTGAAGCTTTCTTT.

This chain's CDR3 is CASSRGYSGANVLTF. CDR3 nucleotides: TGTGCCAGCAGTAGGGGGTACTCTGGGGCCAACGTCCTGACTTTC. V usage is TRBV6-5 and J usage is TRBJ2-6, with a weak D call TRBD1 (6 bases). Trimming cost V 5 bases and J 0 bases, with 8 bases left between them. The CDR3 totals 15 residues. Looked up from germline, CDR1 is MNHEY and CDR2 is SVGAGI.

The J gene is TRBJ2-5, the V gene TRBV7-3; possible D gene TRBD2, 5 bases. The CDR3 sequence is 13 residues long. V dropped 5 bases and J dropped 3 bases, with 10 bases sitting between them. The germline gives CDR1 SGHTA, CDR2 FQGTGA. CDR3 sequence reads: CASSRTTKETQYF. DNA of the CDR3: TGTGCCAGCAGCCGGACGACTAAAGAGACCCAGTACTTC.

The rearrangement joins TRBV18 to TRBJ1-3; D call uncertain. The CDR3 length is 15 residues. The germline V and J ends were trimmed by 5 bases and 0 bases, with 11 bases remaining between them. The V gene's germline CDR1 is KGHSH and CDR2 LQKENI. The CDR3 DNA reads TGTGCCAGCTCAAAGGACCGTTTCTCTGGAAACACCATATATTTT. Translating it yields CASSKDRFSGNTIYF.

J is TRBJ1-2 and V is TRBV28; D perhaps matches TRBD1 (5 bases). Germline CDR1 MDHEN, CDR2 SYDVKM. This CDR3 spans 11 amino acids. The V end lost 11 bases, the J end lost 8 bases, and 15 bases lay between the germline ends. The CDR3 spells CAGGAGRGYTF. CDR3 sequence (DNA): TGTGCCGGTGGGGCAGGGCGAGGCTACACCTTC.

This sequence joins TRBV10-3 and TRBJ2-7; D unresolved. This CDR3 contains 12 residues. Per the germline V gene, CDR1 is ENHRY and CDR2 is SYGVKD. V was pared by 0 bases and J by 3 bases, with 3 bases between. This CDR3 is CAISESGYEQYF. CDR3 nucleotides: TGTGCCATCAGTGAGTCTGGCTACGAGCAGTACTTC.

The rearrangement joins TRBV19 to TRBJ2-3, with D tentatively TRBD1 (6 bases). The germline V gene encodes CDR1 LNHDA and CDR2 SQIVND (reference sequence). The V and J ends lost 4 bases and 1 base respectively, with 15 bases between them. The CDR3 runs to 16 residues. CDR3 in amino acids: CASSRKGQMGTDTQYF. The CDR3 DNA is TGTGCCAGTAGTAGGAAAGGACAGATGGGCACAGATACGCAGTATTTT.

The CDR3 nucleotides read TGTGCCAGCAGCTTAGGGCGGGCTAACTATGGCTACACCTTC. This translates into CASSLGRANYGYTF. The V and J genes are TRBV7-9 and TRBJ1-2; D uncertain. The CDR3 extends over 14 amino acids. Germline V gives CDR1 SEHNR, CDR2 FQNEAQ (reference sequence). Trimming stripped 1 base from V and 0 bases from J, with 6 bases between.

This chain uses TRBV10-1 with TRBJ2-7, with 7 bases that match TRBD1. Germline V lookup: CDR1 WNHNN, CDR2 SYGVQD (reference sequence). The CDR3 covers 13 residues. V shed 6 bases, J shed 2 bases, and the junction held 4 bases outside the gene matches. CDR3 in DNA: TGCGCCAGCAGAAGACAGGGCCCCTACGAGCAGTACTTC. Its translation is CASRRQGPYEQYF.